The text below deals with one TCR beta chain. Germline CDR1 reads SGHAT; CDR2 reads FQNNGV. The CDR3 length is 19 residues. V was pared by 6 bases and J by 3 bases, with 19 bases of the junction left unmatched. The data derive from a study of blood T cell repertoires in COVID-19. Overall study context: From the United States, Italy and Spain came samples of acute and convalescent COVID-19. From T cells, B-cell-depleted T cells, or PBMCs came the material, which was cDNA or gDNA.

As processed by the authors: By means of reference gene primer amplification, nucleated cell counts were estimated. The table came from immunoSEQ multiplex PCR; TCRdb's copy has only in-frame clones and leaves some out. Clonal size and the V and J genes are those of that table, whereas D and trimming came from the DNA. This sample has around 180,000 clones, with about 88% found just once. The sequence was collected from a human donor in a cohort sampled during active COVID-19. The chain has TRBV11-2 and TRBJ2-2, with 7 bases fitting TRBD1. Sequencing input: peripheral blood. CDR3 sequence (DNA): TGTGCCAGCAGTTCCCGATACAGGGGACCTTATAATGACACCGGGGAGCTGTTTTTT. Encoded protein: CASSSRYRGPYNDTGELFF.